This entry lists 20 T cell receptor beta chains sequenced from one sample in a study of B cell selection in AIRE deficiency. Regulatory T cells were sorted as CD4+CD25hiCD127low/negative cells. Generated by immunoSEQ multiplex PCR, the TCRdb table keeps only in-frame clones and is missing some. This sample carries 18,000 or so clones, approximately 94% of them seen once, and the ten largest clones take 0.75% to 0.9%. The specimen was CD4+CD25+ Tregs sorted from PBMCs. These receptor sequences come from a human donor in good health.

The genes are TRBV5-1 and TRBJ2-1, with 11 bases matching TRBD2. V gave up 2 bases and J gave up 8 bases; unmatched junction bases: 9. This CDR3 has 16 amino acids. The germline V gene has CDR1 SGHRS and CDR2 YFSETQ. The CDR3 coding sequence is TGCGCCAGCAGCTTCCTATTAGCGGGAGGGTCCCATGAGCAGTTCTTC. This sequence encodes CASSFLLAGGSHEQFF.

The chain employs TRBV2 and TRBJ2-2; maybe TRBD2 (5 bases). V lost 5 bases and J 7 bases, leaving 14 bases between the germline ends. CDR3 size: 14 residues. Germline CDR1 SNHLY, CDR2 FYNNEI. CDR3 region: CASSTKLGGGELFF. In DNA form, the CDR3 reads TGTGCCAGCAGTACTAAACTCGGAGGCGGGGAGCTGTTTTTT. Full variable domain (rest looked up from reference TRBV2 and TRBJ2-2): EPEVTQTPSHQVTQMGQEVILRCVPISNHLYFYWYRQILGQKVEFLVSFYNNEISEKSEIFDDQFSVERPDGSNFTLKIRSTKLEDSAMYFCASSTKLGGGELFFGEGSRLTVL.

The V call is TRBV28, the J call TRBJ2-1, with D possibly TRBD1 on 7 matching bases. The CDR3 contains 16 residues. V was shortened by 5 bases and J by 1 base, with 15 bases between the two germline ends. Germline V CDR1 and CDR2: MDHEN, SYDVKM. This CDR3 is CASSTHRGGSYNEQFF. Here the CDR3 DNA reads TGTGCCAGCAGTACTCACAGGGGAGGATCCTACAATGAGCAGTTCTTC.

The rearrangement links TRBV6-5 to TRBJ1-4; 8 nucleotides agree with TRBD1. Germline V gives CDR1 MNHEY, CDR2 SVGAGI. The CDR3 sequence is 14 residues long. Germline trimming cut 6 bases from V and 8 bases from J; bases unmatched to any gene: 8. The CDR3 DNA reads as TGTGCCAGCAGATCCAGGGGGCTTGGAGAAAAACTGTTTTTT. Its protein is CASRSRGLGEKLFF.

The J gene is TRBJ2-2, the V gene TRBV28; D unresolved. The CDR3 is 12 amino acids. Per the germline V gene, CDR1 is MDHEN and CDR2 is SYDVKM. The V end lost 8 bases, the J end lost 5 bases, and 9 bases lay between the germline ends. The CDR3 DNA is TGTGCCAGCGAACTAAGAACCGGGGAGCTGTTTTTT. As protein: CASELRTGELFF.

The chain has TRBV9 and TRBJ2-3; 8 bases are shared with TRBD2. The CDR3 loop spans 16 amino acids. V gave up 2 bases and J gave up 2 bases; unmatched junction bases: 7. Germline-derived CDR1 and CDR2 are SGDLS and YYNGEE. CDR3 amino acids: CASSVYTGGTTDTQYF. The DNA for the CDR3 is TGTGCCAGCAGCGTGTACACGGGAGGGACCACAGATACGCAGTATTTT.

V and J are TRBV4-1 and TRBJ2-7; 9 bases line up with TRBD1. Looked up from germline, CDR1 is MGHRA and CDR2 is YSYEKL. This CDR3 is built from 14 residues. With V trimmed by 2 bases and J by 7 bases, 6 bases remained unmatched. The CDR3 loop is CASSQLTGGREQYF. In DNA, the CDR3 is TGCGCCAGCAGCCAATTGACAGGGGGTAGAGAGCAGTACTTC.

The gene calls are TRBV5-1 and TRBJ1-1; a possible D gene is TRBD1 (5 bases). CDR1 and CDR2 from the germline V gene are SGHRS and YFSETQ. With 5 bases removed from V and 1 base from J, the gap between germline ends came to 6 bases. The CDR3 is made up of 12 amino acids. CDR3 sequence: CASRTANTEAFF. The CDR3 bases are TGCGCCAGCAGGACAGCGAACACTGAAGCTTTCTTT.

The rearrangement uses TRBV28 and TRBJ1-6; TRBD1 agrees at 8 bases. Per the germline V gene, CDR1 is MDHEN and CDR2 is SYDVKM. The junction had 8 bases not matched to a gene; V was cut back by 4 bases and J by 9 bases. The CDR3 runs 15 residues. The CDR3, as DNA: TGTGCCAGCAGTTCCTATGGGGGGACAGGTTCACCCCTCCACTTT. Protein: CASSSYGGTGSPLHF.

The table lists this clone with a count of one. The J gene is TRBJ2-3, the V gene TRBV12-2; the table's D call, TRBD2, has no DNA check behind it. TRBV12-2 is deemed a pseudogene. The CDR3 sequence is 11 residues long. CDR3 DNA: TGTGCAAGTCACACCGGGACTAACCGGTATTTT. Its translation is CASHTGTNRYF.

This chain uses TRBV7-2 with TRBJ2-4, with D unclear. Per germline, CDR1 SGHTA and CDR2 FQGNSA. CDR3 length equals 15 residues. V dropped 5 bases and J dropped 5 bases, with 16 bases sitting between them. CDR3 in amino acids: CASSQPNGLQNIQYF. As DNA, the CDR3 is TGTGCCAGCAGCCAACCAAACGGGCTGCAAAACATTCAGTACTTC.

The chain has TRBV5-1 and TRBJ2-7; D remains unclear. The CDR3 extends over 15 amino acids. V lost 4 bases, J lost 2 bases, and 16 bases lay in between. Germline CDR1 is SGHRS and CDR2 is YFSETQ. The chain's CDR3 is CASSPMTGLTYEQYF. The DNA for the CDR3 is TGCGCCAGCAGCCCTATGACGGGCCTCACCTACGAGCAGTACTTC.

Comments on this clone: The junction shows a germline mismatch at one end, possibly a read error. V gene TRBV7-2 combines with J gene TRBJ2-7; tentative D call: TRBD2 (6 bases). The CDR3 runs 13 residues. Germline V gene data show CDR1 as SGHTA and CDR2 as FQGNSA. The CDR3 region has the DNA TGTGCCAGCAGCTTCTCTGGCGGGACTCGGCTTAACTTC. Protein product: CASSFSGGTRLNF. The full variable domain, its missing parts supplied by reference TRBV7-2 and TRBJ2-7, is GAGVSQSPSNKVTEKGKDVELRCDPISGHTALYWYRQSLGQGLEFLIYFQGNSAPDKSGLPSDRFSAERTGGSVSTLTIQRTQQEDSAVYLCASSFSGGTRLNFGPGTRLTVT.

This clone was found once. The rearrangement links TRBV7-6 to TRBJ2-1; 8 bases line up with TRBD2. CDR3 length equals 16 residues. The junction had 6 bases not matched to a gene; V was cut back by 4 bases and J by 1 base. Per germline, CDR1 SGHVS and CDR2 FNYEAQ. As DNA, the CDR3 is TGTGCCAGCAGCTCCCTTAGCGGGGCATCCTACAATGAGCAGTTCTTC. As protein: CASSSLSGASYNEQFF.

This clone came up once. The J gene is TRBJ1-1, the V gene TRBV18; D might be TRBD1 (6 bases). V lost 2 bases, J lost 6 bases, and 7 bases lay in between. Germline CDR1 KGHSH, CDR2 LQKENI. This CDR3 spans 12 amino acids. The CDR3 DNA reads TGTGCCAGCTCACCAGAGGGGGCTGAAGCTTTCTTT. This encodes CASSPEGAEAFF. Complete variable domain (other parts from reference TRBV18 and TRBJ1-1): NAGVMQNPRHLVRRRGQEARLRCSPMKGHSHVYWYRQLPEEGLKFMVYLQKENIIDESGMPKERFSAEFPKEGPSILRIQQVVRGDSAAYFCASSPEGAEAFFGQGTRLTVV.

The chain carries TRBV7-9 and TRBJ2-6; D gene uncertain. The germline CDR1 and CDR2 sequences are SEHNR and FQNEAQ (reference sequence). Trimming left V 2 bases short and J 0 bases short, with 8 bases between. The CDR3 is made up of 16 amino acids. CDR3 coding DNA: TGTGCCAGCAGCTTATATTTCGCCTCTGGGGCCAACGTCCTGACTTTC. Translated: CASSLYFASGANVLTF.

V gene TRBV7-2 combines with J gene TRBJ2-7; D is uncertain. V lost 3 bases, J lost 2 bases, and 5 bases lay in between. The CDR3 totals 12 residues. CDR1 and CDR2 from the germline V gene are SGHTA and FQGNSA. The CDR3 DNA follows: TGTGCCAGCAGCTTTCAAACCTACGAGCAGTACTTC. This gives the protein CASSFQTYEQYF.

This clone was counted once. This rearrangement joins TRBV18 to TRBJ1-1; no definite D call. There are 14 residues in the CDR3. The V end was cut by 1 base, the J end by 3 bases, with 9 bases between. Looked up from germline, CDR1 is KGHSH and CDR2 is LQKENI. CDR3: CASSPQTGDTEAFF. The CDR3, as DNA: TGTGCCAGCTCACCACAGACCGGGGACACTGAAGCTTTCTTT.

The V call is TRBV28, the J call TRBJ1-5, with D possibly TRBD1 on 6 matching bases. This CDR3 spans 15 amino acids. Germline V gives CDR1 MDHEN, CDR2 SYDVKM. Trimming left V 3 bases short and J 7 bases short, with 16 bases between. The CDR3 DNA is TGTGCCAGCAGTTTCCGATCACAGGGAAACCAGCCCCAGCATTTT. Its translation is CASSFRSQGNQPQHF.

The rearrangement joins TRBV30 to TRBJ2-5; a possible D gene is TRBD1 (6 bases). The CDR3 loop spans 14 amino acids. CDR1 and CDR2 from the germline V gene are GTSNPN and SVGIG (reference sequence). Trimming stripped 1 base from V and 2 bases from J, with 11 bases between. DNA for the CDR3: TGTGCCTGGAGTGGAAACGGACAGCAAGAGACCCAGTACTTC. Its translation is CAWSGNGQQETQYF.